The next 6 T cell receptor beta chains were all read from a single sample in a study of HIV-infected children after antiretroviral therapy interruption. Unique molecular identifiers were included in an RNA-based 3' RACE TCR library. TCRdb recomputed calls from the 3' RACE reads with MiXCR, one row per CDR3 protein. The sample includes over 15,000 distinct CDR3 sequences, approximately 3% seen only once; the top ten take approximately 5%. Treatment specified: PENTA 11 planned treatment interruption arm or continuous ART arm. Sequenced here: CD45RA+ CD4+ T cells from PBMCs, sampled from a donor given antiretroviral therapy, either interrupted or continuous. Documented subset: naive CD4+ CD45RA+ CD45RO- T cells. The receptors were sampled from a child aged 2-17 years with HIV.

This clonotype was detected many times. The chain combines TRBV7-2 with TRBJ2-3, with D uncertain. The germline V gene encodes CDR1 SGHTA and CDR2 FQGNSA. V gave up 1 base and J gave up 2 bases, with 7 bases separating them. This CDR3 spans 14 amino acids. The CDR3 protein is CASSLELPTDTQYF. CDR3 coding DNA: TGTGCCAGCAGCTTAGAATTGCCCACAGATACGCAGTATTTT. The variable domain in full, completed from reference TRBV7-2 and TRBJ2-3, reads GAGVSQSPSNKVTEKGKDVELRCDPISGHTALYWYRQSLGQGLEFLIYFQGNSAPDKSGLPSDRFSAERTGGSVSTLTIQRTQQEDSAVYLCASSLELPTDTQYFGPGTRLTVL.

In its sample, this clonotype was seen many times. CDR3 amino acids: CASRGDRGGSYEQYF. DNA for the CDR3: TGTGCCAGCAGGGGGGACAGGGGTGGTTCCTACGAGCAGTACTTC. The chain employs TRBV6-5 and TRBJ2-7; 10 nucleotides line up with TRBD1. The germline CDR1 and CDR2 sequences are MNHEY and SVGAGI. The CDR3 is made up of 15 amino acids. Trimming at V came to 6 bases and at J to 1 base, leaving 6 bases not matched to a gene.

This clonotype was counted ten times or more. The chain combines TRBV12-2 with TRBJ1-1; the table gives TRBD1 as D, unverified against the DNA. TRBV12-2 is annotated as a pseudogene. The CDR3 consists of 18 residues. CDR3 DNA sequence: TGTGCAAGTCGCTTCTCGCGCACGGCAGACAGGATGAACACTGAAGCTTTCTTT. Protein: CASRFSRTADRMNTEAFF.

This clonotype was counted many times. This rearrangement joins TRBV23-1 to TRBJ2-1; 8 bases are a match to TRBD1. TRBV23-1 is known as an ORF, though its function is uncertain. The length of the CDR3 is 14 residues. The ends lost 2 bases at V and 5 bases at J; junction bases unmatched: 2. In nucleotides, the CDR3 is TGCGCCAGCAGTCAACAGGGACAGGACAATGAGCAGTTCTTC. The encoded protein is CASSQQGQDNEQFF.

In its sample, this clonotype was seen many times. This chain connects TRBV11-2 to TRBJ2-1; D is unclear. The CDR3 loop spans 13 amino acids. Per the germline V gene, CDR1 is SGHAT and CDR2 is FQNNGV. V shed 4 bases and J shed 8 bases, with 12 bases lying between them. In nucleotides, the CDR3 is TGTGCCAGCAGCTGGGTTGCCCACGATGAGCAGTTCTTC. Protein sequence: CASSWVAHDEQFF.

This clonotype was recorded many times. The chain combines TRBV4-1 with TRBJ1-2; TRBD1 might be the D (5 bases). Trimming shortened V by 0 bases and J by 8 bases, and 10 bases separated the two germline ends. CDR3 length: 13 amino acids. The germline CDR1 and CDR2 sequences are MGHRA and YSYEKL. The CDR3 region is CASSQDWGDGYTF. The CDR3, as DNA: TGCGCCAGCAGCCAAGATTGGGGGGACGGCTACACCTTC.